This T cell receptor beta chain was documented in a study of T cells in Graves' hyperthyroidism and ophthalmopathy. RNA transcripts yielded amplified TCR beta CDR3 regions. Initially, a first-round RT-PCR of the TCR CDR3 employed the HTBI primer set. Via MiXCR, TCRdb re-called the multiplex PCR reads, giving one row per CDR3 protein. The sample has approximately 530,000 distinct CDR3 sequences, 16% seen once. This CDR3 spans 15 amino acids. Losses at the gene ends were 6 bases for V and 5 bases for J; bases not matched to a gene: 11. The germline gives CDR1 LGHNT, CDR2 FRNRAP. This clonotype was obtained from a woman between 18 and 29 years old with Graves' hyperthyroidism. J is TRBJ1-1 and V is TRBV12-5; 8 nucleotides match TRBD1. The sample consisted of blood. In DNA form, the CDR3 reads TGTGCTAGTGGCTCCTCCGGGACAGGCCTTACTGAAGCTTTCTTT. Its translation is CASGSSGTGLTEAFF. Together with reference TRBV12-5 and TRBJ1-1, the CDR3 gives the full variable domain: DARVTQTPRHKVTEMGQEVTMRCQPILGHNTVFWYRQTMMQGLELLAYFRNRAPLDDSGMPKDRFSAEMPDATLATLKIQPSEPRDSAVYFCASGSSGTGLTEAFFGQGTRLTVV.